Listed below are T cell receptor beta chains from one sample, sequenced in a study of blood T cell repertoires in COVID-19. Using immunoSEQ multiplex PCR, the repertoire was profiled, and TCRdb retains in-frame clones only, with some absent. Among 350,000 to 550,000 clones listed, approximately 90% were seen once. Sequences were obtained from peripheral blood. Receptors were obtained from a woman aged 25 to 39 with acute or convalescent COVID-19. Each CDR3 is given with its conserved first and last residue. The D gene is left open where the match is weak. Clone size is given for some rows only: seen once, a few or many times, or a class if the clone is expanded.

.,TRBJ1-3,TRBV7-2,.,CASSLVSSVSGNTIYF,TGTGCCAGCAGCTTAGTGTCGTCTGTTTCTGGAAACACCATATATTTT
.,TRBJ1-4,TRBV28,TRBD1,CASSSPRSGQGPREKLFF,TGTGCCAGCAGTTCCCCACGATCCGGACAGGGCCCTCGCGAAAAACTGTTTTTT
.,TRBJ1-4,TRBV7-9,.,CASSLVGSTTNEKLFF,TGTGCCAGCAGCTTAGTGGGCAGCACAACTAATGAAAAACTGTTTTTT
few,TRBJ1-5,TRBV19,TRBD1,CASSFFGTGGNQPQHF,TGTGCCAGTAGTTTTTTTGGGACAGGGGGCAATCAGCCCCAGCATTTT
.,TRBJ2-3,TRBV3-1/TRBV3-2,TRBD2,CASSQGSGGAKDTQYF,TGTGCCAGCAGCCAAGGAAGCGGGGGGGCCAAAGATACGCAGTATTTT
.,TRBJ1-2,TRBV19,.,CASSIDDRPSEGYTF,TGTGCCAGTAGTATAGACGACAGACCCTCGGAAGGCTACACCTTC
.,TRBJ1-6,TRBV2,.,CASKDGVSYNSPLHF,TGTGCCAGCAAAGATGGAGTGTCCTATAATTCACCCCTCCACTTT
.,TRBJ1-6,TRBV7-3,.,CASSLSGYNSPLHF,TGTGCCAGCAGCTTATCCGGGTATAATTCACCCCTCCACTTT
.,TRBJ2-1,TRBV12-3/TRBV12-4,.,CASTFFGGEQFF,TGTGCCAGCACTTTTTTCGGGGGTGAGCAGTTCTTC
.,TRBJ2-1,TRBV9,.,CASSPNQTPSQQFF,TGTGCCAGCAGCCCTAATCAGACCCCTAGTCAGCAGTTCTTC
.,TRBJ1-1,TRBV4-1,.,CASSQDEGTRAFF,TGCGCCAGCAGCCAAGATGAGGGTACCAGAGCTTTCTTT
few,TRBJ1-5,TRBV5-1,TRBD1,CASSSGQGNQPQHF,TGCGCCAGCAGCTCCGGACAGGGCAATCAGCCCCAGCATTTT
.,TRBJ2-3,TRBV7-3,TRBD1,CASSLQTGGTDTQYF,TGTGCCAGCAGCCTACAGACAGGGGGTACAGATACGCAGTATTTT
.,TRBJ2-7,TRBV3-1/TRBV3-2,TRBD2,CASSQGVAGGAYEQYF,TGTGCCAGCAGCCAAGGGGTAGCGGGGGGGGCCTACGAGCAGTACTTC
.,TRBJ2-7,TRBV10-2,.,CASRTGSDPLYEQYF,TGCGCCAGCAGGACAGGCTCAGACCCCCTATACGAGCAGTACTTC
.,TRBJ2-6,TRBV9,.,CASSNRNSGANVLTF,TGTGCCAGCAGCAATCGTAACTCTGGGGCCAACGTCCTGACTTTC